This T cell receptor (beta chain) came from a study of T-cell memory formation after mild COVID-19 (dated by TCRdb to 2020 to 2022). Study-wide context: Most TCR sequence clusters were specific to one of the two donors. Two young, previously healthy adult volunteers made up the cohort, one male and one female. In a couple of donors, T-cell clones that expanded and contracted after mild COVID-19 were tracked by sequencing TCRalpha and TCRbeta repertoires over time.

Deletion took 3 bases off V and 10 bases off J, with a span of 12 bases between the germline ends. From the cysteine up to the phenylalanine, the CDR3 has a length of 12 residues. Only CDR3 DNA remains: 36 bases, in frame from the first base. The CDR1 and CDR2 encoded by the germline V gene (reference sequence) are LGHDT and YNNKEL. Sequencing took place on an Illumina NovaSeq 6000. TCRalpha and TCRbeta cDNA libraries were constructed by 5'RACE with constant-segment primers, with sample barcodes and unique molecular identifiers being introduced. Trizol reagent was used to extract RNA from every sample. Libraries were amplified in two PCR steps, with a second sample barcode and Illumina TruSeq adapters added in the second step. The libraries were sequenced on an Illumina NovaSeq using 2 x 150 bp paired-end reads. On the authors' methods: The reads were demultiplexed and collapsed into UMI-guided consensus sequences using migec v1.2.7. Using mixcr v2.1.11, UMI consensuses were aligned to TRA and TRB V and J templates and then assembled into clonotypes. A clonotype was counted as expanded or contracted only when both edgeR and NoisET called the clonotype significant, with the noise models trained on biological replicates. For edgeR calls, the cutoffs were a false discovery rate-adjusted p below 0.01 and a log2 fold-change threshold of 1. As an exploratory analysis of dynamics, PCA with hierarchical clustering was applied to max-normalized trajectories of the 1000 most abundant clonotypes. The CD4 or CD8 phenotype of responding clones was assigned using the separately sequenced CD4+ and CD8+ repertoires. The raw public reads went through TCRdb reprocessing: fastp at Q25, MiXCR clone calling, in-frame beta chains kept. Rows are unified per CDR3 protein, each entry keeping the most common DNA and genes. The V and J calls and clone size are TCRdb's, not the authors'. This sample comprises hundreds of thousands of distinct CDR3 sequences, 15% of them detected only once. Jointly, the top ten make up 2.1% of the sample.

Here is what the overall study found, with its caveats: Balanced CD4/CD8 phenotypes were observed for clones contracting from day 15 to 85, whereas a bias towards CD4+ was observed for a second wave of clones expanding from day 15 to 37. The second-wave clones that peaked on day 37 were not confirmed to be SARS-CoV-2 specific. The study included only a couple of mild cases, and larger cohorts that include severe cases with pre-infection samples were judged to be necessary. Some responding clones were found in pre-infection memory, which suggests that pre-existing cross-reactive memory T cells took part in the SARS-CoV-2 response. Contracting CD4+ clones were located mainly in the CM and EM memory subsets, whereas CD8+ clones were found to be enriched in EMRA.

Comment on this clonotype: Its antigen is currently not known. It has no much larger one-base neighbor in the sample; base qualities were not kept.

Ficoll-Paque density gradient centrifugation was the method used to isolate PBMCs. Recombination linked TRBV3-1 to TRBJ1-1; the D segment could be TRBD1, given 5 matching bases. The receptor was isolated from an adult woman who had mild COVID-19 (a few samples of this study predate the infection). The sample titles of this study are shuffled in the database, so cell type and time point are left out; the donor was told from shared clones. Sequencing was done on a sample of PBMCs or a T cell subset sorted from them (not recorded which). The CDR3 amino acid sequence is: CASSQGLSGAFF. The base sequence is TGTGCCAGCAGCCAGGGGCTCTCTGGAGCTTTCTTT.